This entry lists 24 T cell receptor beta chains sequenced from one sample in a study of T cell responses to AZD1222 COVID-19 vaccine. Sequencing used immunoSEQ multiplex PCR; TCRdb keeps in-frame clones, though not all of them. The repertoire holds about 150,000 clones, with roughly nine tenths as singletons. The sequencing used peripheral blood, collected on day 0 of MenACWY control vaccination. The receptors shown here come from an adult in good health.

A single count supports this clone. The gene calls are TRBV27 and TRBJ1-3, with D hard to call. Germline CDR1 MNHEY, CDR2 SMNVEV (reference sequence). Trimming pared 8 bases from V and 0 bases from J, leaving 11 bases between. The CDR3 has 14 residues. The CDR3 DNA is TGTGCCAGCTCCAGTCCGTTCTCTGGAAACACCATATATTTT. It yields the protein CASSSPFSGNTIYF.

This sequence joins TRBV2 and TRBJ2-6; D may correspond to TRBD1 or TRBD2 (5 bases each). Germline CDR1 is SNHLY and CDR2 is FYNNEI. Trimming removed 6 bases from V and 2 bases from J, with 11 bases in between. This CDR3 region has 15 residues. The CDR3 sequence: CASRLQGAGANVLTF. For the CDR3, the DNA is TGTGCCAGCAGACTCCAGGGAGCTGGGGCCAACGTCCTGACTTTC. Supplemented by reference TRBV2 and TRBJ2-6, the full variable domain reads EPEVTQTPSHQVTQMGQEVILRCVPISNHLYFYWYRQILGQKVEFLVSFYNNEISEKSEIFDDQFSVERPDGSNFTLKIRSTKLEDSAMYFCASRLQGAGANVLTFGAGSRLTVL.

The chain is built from TRBV6-1 and TRBJ1-1; no definite D call. Germline-derived CDR1 and CDR2 are MNHNS and SASEGT. Trimming pared 0 bases from V and 1 base from J, leaving 6 bases between. This CDR3 region has 14 residues. CDR3 amino acids: CASSEARRNTEAFF. In nucleotides, the CDR3 is TGTGCCAGCAGTGAAGCAAGGCGGAACACTGAAGCTTTCTTT.

The V and J genes are TRBV2 and TRBJ2-5, with 13 positions matching TRBD2. Germline loops: CDR1 SNHLY, CDR2 FYNNEI. With 4 bases clipped from V and 5 bases from J, the junction kept 1 base outside the gene matches. The CDR3 loop spans 14 amino acids. The CDR3 region is CASSAGLAGETQYF. The CDR3 bases are TGTGCCAGCAGTGCGGGACTAGCGGGGGAGACCCAGTACTTC. Using reference TRBV2 and TRBJ2-5 for the parts outside the CDR3, the full variable domain is EPEVTQTPSHQVTQMGQEVILRCVPISNHLYFYWYRQILGQKVEFLVSFYNNEISEKSEIFDDQFSVERPDGSNFTLKIRSTKLEDSAMYFCASSAGLAGETQYFGPGTRLLVL.

In its sample, this clone was seen once. This chain uses TRBV27 with TRBJ1-3; 8 nucleotides align to TRBD1. V dropped 2 bases and J dropped 2; count of bases not matched to a gene: 5. The CDR3 contains 16 residues. Germline values: CDR1 MNHEY, CDR2 SMNVEV (reference sequence). CDR3 in DNA: TGTGCCAGCAGTTTAGTGGGGACAGGAGCTGGAAACACCATATATTTT. It is translated as CASSLVGTGAGNTIYF.

The chain has TRBV7-9 and TRBJ2-3; D may correspond to TRBD1 or TRBD2 (5 bases each). V was cut by 5 bases and J by 2 bases, with 17 bases left in between. The CDR3 sequence is 16 residues long. The germline V gene encodes CDR1 SEHNR and CDR2 FQNEAQ (reference sequence). CDR3 sequence: CASSPTTRGPTDTQYF. In DNA, the CDR3 is TGTGCCAGCAGCCCAACGACCCGGGGACCCACAGATACGCAGTATTTT.

This chain connects TRBV19 to TRBJ1-3; D ambiguous. Trimming stripped 2 bases from V and 0 bases from J, with 5 bases between. Germline CDR1 and CDR2: LNHDA and SQIVND (reference sequence). This CDR3 has 14 amino acids. The CDR3 sequence: CASSILTSGNTIYF. The CDR3 DNA reads as TGTGCCAGTAGTATACTGACCTCTGGAAACACCATATATTTT. The entire variable domain, with the rest obtained from reference TRBV19 and TRBJ1-3, is as follows: DGGITQSPKYLFRKEGQNVTLSCEQNLNHDAMYWYRQDPGQGLRLIYYSQIVNDFQKGDIAEGYSVSREKKESFPLTVTSAQKNPTAFYLCASSILTSGNTIYFGEGSWLTVV.

J is TRBJ1-2 and V is TRBV4-2; TRBD1 matches 8 bases. V lost 2 bases to trimming and J lost 8 bases; unmatched junction nucleotides: 10. CDR3 length: 15 amino acids. Germline assignment: CDR1 LGHNA and CDR2 YNFKEQ. For the CDR3, the DNA is TGTGCCAGCAGCCAACCACGACAGGGGAGTTTAGGCTACACCTTC. Residues: CASSQPRQGSLGYTF.

This rearrangement joins TRBV6-4 to TRBJ2-2; the D gene could be TRBD1 or TRBD2 (6 bases each). Germline V gene data show CDR1 as MRHNA and CDR2 as SNTAGT. This CDR3 region has 16 residues. V lost 4 bases, J lost 1 base, and 13 bases lay in between. The chain's CDR3 is CASSVDGGLNTGELFF. The CDR3 nucleotides read TGTGCCAGCAGTGTTGATGGGGGGCTGAACACCGGGGAGCTGTTTTTT.

A single count supports this clone. The chain uses TRBV9 and TRBJ1-1; D unclear. The CDR3 totals 13 residues. The V gene's germline CDR1 is SGDLS and CDR2 YYNGEE. V was clipped by 0 bases and J by 10 bases, with 13 bases between them. The CDR3 DNA follows: TGTGCCAGCAGCGTAGCTCCCATGGAAGGAGCTTTCTTT. Translated: CASSVAPMEGAFF.

The V call is TRBV2, the J call TRBJ2-4; TRBD1 agrees at 8 bases. V was clipped by 11 bases and J by 9 bases; unmatched bases: 12. Germline V gene lookup returns CDR1 SNHLY and CDR2 FYNNEI. The CDR3 covers 13 residues. The CDR3 DNA follows: TGTGCCGGGGAGGACAGGGCGGTTGGCATTCAGTACTTC. It specifies CAGEDRAVGIQYF.

The rearrangement uses TRBV5-1 and TRBJ2-6; D unclear. V lost 1 base, J lost 0 bases, and 11 bases lay in between. The CDR3 consists of 17 residues. The germline V gene encodes CDR1 SGHRS and CDR2 YFSETQ. The chain's CDR3 is CASSLRASSSGANVLTF. For the CDR3, the DNA is TGCGCCAGCAGCTTGAGGGCCTCCAGCTCTGGGGCCAACGTCCTGACTTTC.

The rearrangement links TRBV2 to TRBJ1-1; 7 nucleotides agree with TRBD1. Germline V CDR1 and CDR2: SNHLY, FYNNEI. CDR3 length equals 13 residues. The V gene end was trimmed by 6 bases and the J gene end by 4 bases; junction bases not matched to a gene: 5. The DNA for the CDR3 is TGTGCCAGCAGCCACAGGGGCCCCACTGAAGCTTTCTTT. This gives the protein CASSHRGPTEAFF.

This rearrangement joins TRBV2 to TRBJ2-7; D may be TRBD1 (6 bases). V was cut by 0 bases and J by 4 bases, with 10 bases left in between. Looked up from germline, CDR1 is SNHLY and CDR2 is FYNNEI. This CDR3 contains 14 residues. As DNA, the CDR3 is TGTGCCAGCAGTGAAGCACAGGGTGGTTACGAGCAGTACGTC. It yields the protein CASSEAQGGYEQYV.

The chain joins TRBV5-6 to TRBJ1-3; no clear D gene. CDR3 length: 14 residues. Between the trimmed V and J ends, which lost 4 bases and 2 bases, there was a span of 10 bases. Germline lookup yields CDR1 SGHDT and CDR2 YYEEEE. CDR3 in amino acids: CASSRPSAGNTIYF. CDR3 sequence (DNA): TGTGCCAGCAGCCGCCCATCGGCTGGAAACACCATATATTTT.

The chain couples TRBV18 to TRBJ1-5, with D possibly matching TRBD1 (6 bases). In germline, CDR1 is KGHSH, CDR2 LQKENI. This CDR3 has 15 amino acids. Between the trimmed V and J ends, which lost 8 bases and 2 bases, there was a span of 16 bases. CDR3 sequence (DNA): TGTGCCAGCCAGTTAAACAGGGCCGGCAATCAGCCCCAGCATTTT. Translated, it gives CASQLNRAGNQPQHF.

This chain uses TRBV7-2 with TRBJ1-5; D is uncertain. The CDR3 is made up of 13 amino acids. Germline loops: CDR1 SGHTA, CDR2 FQGNSA. The V gene lost 3 bases and the J gene lost 4 bases, with 7 bases spanning the gap. CDR3 sequence reads: CASSFSRNQPQHF. In DNA form, the CDR3 reads TGTGCCAGCAGCTTCAGCAGGAATCAGCCCCAGCATTTT. Filled out from reference TRBV7-2 and TRBJ1-5, the complete variable domain reads GAGVSQSPSNKVTEKGKDVELRCDPISGHTALYWYRQSLGQGLEFLIYFQGNSAPDKSGLPSDRFSAERTGGSVSTLTIQRTQQEDSAVYLCASSFSRNQPQHFGDGTRLSIL.

This chain connects TRBV9 to TRBJ2-2, with 9 bases fitting TRBD2. The V gene end was trimmed by 6 bases and the J gene end by 5 bases; junction bases not matched to a gene: 11. CDR3 length: 16 residues. The germline V gene has CDR1 SGDLS and CDR2 YYNGEE. As DNA, the CDR3 is TGTGCCAGCAACCCCGCCGGACTAGCGATTACCGGGGAGCTGTTTTTT. Amino acids: CASNPAGLAITGELFF.

In this sample, this clone turned up once. This chain joins TRBV5-1 and TRBJ1-1; D is undetermined. The CDR3 length is 13 residues. Germline CDR1 and CDR2: SGHRS and YFSETQ. Trimming took 2 bases from V and 4 from J, leaving 9 bases between them. CDR3 nucleotides: TGCGCCAGCAGCTTTCTCGGATTCACTGAAGCTTTCTTT. Protein product: CASSFLGFTEAFF.

The chain carries TRBV18 and TRBJ2-4, with D uncertain. Germline loops: CDR1 KGHSH, CDR2 LQKENI. V was pared by 6 bases and J by 8 bases, with 11 bases between. This CDR3 spans 12 amino acids. The CDR3 DNA is TGTGCCAGCTCGGAGCCAATGGACATTCAGTACTTC. It codes for CASSEPMDIQYF.

The gene calls are TRBV24-1 and TRBJ2-2; tentative D call: TRBD2 (6 bases). In germline, CDR1 is KGHDR, CDR2 SFDVKD. Trimming removed 7 bases from V and 4 bases from J, with 18 bases in between. The CDR3 totals 16 residues. As DNA, the CDR3 is TGTGCCACCAGGGGGGTAGCGGTCGAAGGCACCGGGGAGCTGTTTTTT. It is translated as CATRGVAVEGTGELFF.

V is TRBV5-6 and J is TRBJ2-2, with D possibly matching TRBD2 (6 bases). Germline CDR1 reads SGHDT; CDR2 reads YYEEEE. There are 18 residues in the CDR3. V was clipped by 1 base and J by 7 bases, with 23 bases between them. The CDR3 reads CASSLMGGTVTHSGELFF. For the CDR3, the DNA is TGTGCCAGCAGCTTGATGGGCGGGACCGTGACCCACAGCGGGGAGCTGTTTTTT.

This chain links TRBV5-4 with TRBJ1-4, with no clear D. The CDR3 covers 14 residues. Germline CDR1 reads SGHNT; CDR2 reads YYREEE (reference sequence). Trimming took 2 bases from V and 5 from J, leaving 10 bases between them. The CDR3 sequence is CASSFPPPNEKLFF. The CDR3 bases are TGTGCCAGCAGCTTCCCTCCGCCGAATGAAAAACTGTTTTTT.

J is TRBJ2-2 and V is TRBV3-1 (or the pseudogene TRBV3-2); no firm D call. The CDR3 is made up of 12 amino acids. V was cut by 2 bases and J by 2 bases, with 0 bases left in between. Germline CDR1 reads LGHDT; CDR2 reads YNNKEL (reference sequence). The CDR3 loop is CASSQNTGELFF. The CDR3 DNA reads as TGTGCCAGCAGCCAAAACACCGGGGAGCTGTTTTTT.